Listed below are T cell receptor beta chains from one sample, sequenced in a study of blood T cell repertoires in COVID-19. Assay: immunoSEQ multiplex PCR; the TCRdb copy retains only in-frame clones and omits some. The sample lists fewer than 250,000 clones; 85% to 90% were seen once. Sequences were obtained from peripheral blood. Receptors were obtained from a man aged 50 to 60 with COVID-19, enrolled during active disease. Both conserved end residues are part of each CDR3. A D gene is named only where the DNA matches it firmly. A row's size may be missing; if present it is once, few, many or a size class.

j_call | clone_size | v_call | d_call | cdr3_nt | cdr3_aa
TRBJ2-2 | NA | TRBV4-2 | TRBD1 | TGTGCCAGCAGCCCCCGGGCCCAGGGGGCAGGGGCCGGGGAGCTGTTTTTT | CASSPRAQGAGAGELFF
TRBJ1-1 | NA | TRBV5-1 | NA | TGCGCCAGCAGCCAACAGACGGTGAACACTGAAGCTTTCTTT | CASSQQTVNTEAFF
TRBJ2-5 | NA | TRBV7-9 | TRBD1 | TGTGCCAGCAGCCCCGGGGACAGGGGTGCCCAAGAGACCCAGTACTTC | CASSPGDRGAQETQYF
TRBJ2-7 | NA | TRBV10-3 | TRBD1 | TGTGCCATCAGTCCGGGTCCCACAGGGGCCGTTCAGTACGAGCAGTACTTC | CAISPGPTGAVQYEQYF
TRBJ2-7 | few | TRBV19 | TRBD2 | TGTGCCAGTAGTATGAGTCCTAGCGGGGGATTCTACGAGCAGTACTTC | CASSMSPSGGFYEQYF
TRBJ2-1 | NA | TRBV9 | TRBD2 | TGTGCCAGCAGCGTAGACCCACACCGGGAGGGTGATGAGCAGTTCTTC | CASSVDPHREGDEQFF
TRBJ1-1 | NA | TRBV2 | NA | TGTGCCAGCAGTGAGGGAGCTCCTGAAGCTTTCTTT | CASSEGAPEAFF
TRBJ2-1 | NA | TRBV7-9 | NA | TGTGCCAGCAGCTTAGCGGAGTCTAGATATGAGCAGTTCTTC | CASSLAESRYEQFF
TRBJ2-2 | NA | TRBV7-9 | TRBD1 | TGTGCCAGCAGCCCAGGGACAGGGGACACCGGGGAGCTGTTTTTT | CASSPGTGDTGELFF
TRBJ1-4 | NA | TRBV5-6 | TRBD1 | TGTGCCAGCAGCTTGGATTCGGGACAGGGGGAAAAACTGTTTTTT | CASSLDSGQGEKLFF
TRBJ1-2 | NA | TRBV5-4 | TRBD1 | TGTGCCAGCAGCTTAGGGGACAGGGTGTATGGCTACACCTTC | CASSLGDRVYGYTF
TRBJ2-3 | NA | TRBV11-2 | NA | TGTGCCAGCAGCTTGCGTTCGGATACGCAGTATTTT | CASSLRSDTQYF
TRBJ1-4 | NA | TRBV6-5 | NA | TGTGCCAGCAGTTCAGCAGGAGGGGAATACGAAAAACTGTTTTTT | CASSSAGGEYEKLFF
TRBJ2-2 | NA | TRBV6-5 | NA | TGTGCCAGGAATTCGGGACAGAACACCGGGGAGCTGTTTTTT | CARNSGQNTGELFF
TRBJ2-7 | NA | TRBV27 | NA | TGTGCCAGCAGTAAACCGGGACTTTTTACTTACGAGCAGTACTTC | CASSKPGLFTYEQYF
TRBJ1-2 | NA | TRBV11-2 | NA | TGTGCCAGCAGCTTAGATCTTACAGCAGGCTACACCTTC | CASSLDLTAGYTF
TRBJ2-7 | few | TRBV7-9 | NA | TGTGCCAGCAGCCGCGGATCGACCTACGAGCAGTACTTC | CASSRGSTYEQYF